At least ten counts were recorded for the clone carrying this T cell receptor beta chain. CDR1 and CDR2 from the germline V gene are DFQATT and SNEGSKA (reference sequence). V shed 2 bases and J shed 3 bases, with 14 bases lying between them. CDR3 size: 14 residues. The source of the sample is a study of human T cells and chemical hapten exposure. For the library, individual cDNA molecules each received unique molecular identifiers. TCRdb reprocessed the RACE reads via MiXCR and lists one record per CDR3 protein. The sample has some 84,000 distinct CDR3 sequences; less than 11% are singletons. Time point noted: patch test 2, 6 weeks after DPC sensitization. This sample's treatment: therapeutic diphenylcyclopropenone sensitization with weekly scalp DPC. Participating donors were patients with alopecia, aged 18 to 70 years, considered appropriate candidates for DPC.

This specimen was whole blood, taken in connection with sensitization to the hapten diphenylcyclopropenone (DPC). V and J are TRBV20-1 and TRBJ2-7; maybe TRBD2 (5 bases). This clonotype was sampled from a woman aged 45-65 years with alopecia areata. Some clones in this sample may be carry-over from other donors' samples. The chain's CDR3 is CSARKTTGYYEQYF. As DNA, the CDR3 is TGCAGTGCTAGAAAGACTACCGGATACTACGAGCAGTACTTC.